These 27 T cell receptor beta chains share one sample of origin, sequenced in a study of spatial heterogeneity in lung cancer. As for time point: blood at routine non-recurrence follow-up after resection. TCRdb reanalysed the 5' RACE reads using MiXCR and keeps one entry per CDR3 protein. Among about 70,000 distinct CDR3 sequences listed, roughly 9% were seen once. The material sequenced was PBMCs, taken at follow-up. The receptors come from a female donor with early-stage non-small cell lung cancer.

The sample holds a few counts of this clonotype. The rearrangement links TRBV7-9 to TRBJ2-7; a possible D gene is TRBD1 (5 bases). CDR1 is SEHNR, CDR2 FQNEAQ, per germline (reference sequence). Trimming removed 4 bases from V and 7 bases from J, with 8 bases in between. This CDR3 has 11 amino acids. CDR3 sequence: CASSSTGEQYF. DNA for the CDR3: TGTGCCAGCAGCTCAACAGGAGAGCAGTACTTC.

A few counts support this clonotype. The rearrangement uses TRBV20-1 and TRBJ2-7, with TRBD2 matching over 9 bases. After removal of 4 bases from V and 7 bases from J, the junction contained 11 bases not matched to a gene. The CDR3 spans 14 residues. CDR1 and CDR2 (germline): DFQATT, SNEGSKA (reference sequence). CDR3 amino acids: CSAITSGPVGEQYF. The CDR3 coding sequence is TGCAGTGCTATTACTAGCGGGCCTGTGGGGGAGCAGTACTTC.

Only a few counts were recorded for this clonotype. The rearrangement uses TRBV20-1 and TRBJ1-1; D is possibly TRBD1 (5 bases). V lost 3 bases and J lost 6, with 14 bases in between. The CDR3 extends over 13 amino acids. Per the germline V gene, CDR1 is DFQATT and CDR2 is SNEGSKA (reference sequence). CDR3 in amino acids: CSARGGNFAEAFF. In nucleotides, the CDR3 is TGCAGTGCTAGGGGGGGGAATTTTGCTGAAGCTTTCTTT.

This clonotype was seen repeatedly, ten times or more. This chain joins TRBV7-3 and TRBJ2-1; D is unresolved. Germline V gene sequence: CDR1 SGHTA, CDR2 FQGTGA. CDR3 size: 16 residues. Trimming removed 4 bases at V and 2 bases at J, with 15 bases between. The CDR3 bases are TGTGCCAGCAGCTCCCCAAACTCACCCCCCTACAATGAGCAGTTCTTC. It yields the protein CASSSPNSPPYNEQFF. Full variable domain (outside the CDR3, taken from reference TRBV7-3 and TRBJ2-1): GAGVSQTPSNKVTEKGKYVELRCDPISGHTALYWYRQSLGQGPEFLIYFQGTGAADDSGLPNDRFFAVRPEGSVSTLKIQRTERGDSAVYLCASSSPNSPPYNEQFFGPGTRLTVL.

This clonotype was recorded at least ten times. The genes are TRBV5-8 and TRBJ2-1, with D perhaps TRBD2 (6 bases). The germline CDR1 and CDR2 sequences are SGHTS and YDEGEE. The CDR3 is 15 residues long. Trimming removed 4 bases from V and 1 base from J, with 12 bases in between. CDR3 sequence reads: CASSKRRESYNEQFF. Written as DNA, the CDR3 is TGTGCCAGCAGCAAACGTCGGGAGTCCTACAATGAGCAGTTCTTC.

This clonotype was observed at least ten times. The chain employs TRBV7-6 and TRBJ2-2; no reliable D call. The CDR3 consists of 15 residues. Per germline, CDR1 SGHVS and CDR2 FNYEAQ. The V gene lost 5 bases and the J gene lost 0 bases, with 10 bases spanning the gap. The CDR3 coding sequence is TGTGCCAGCAGCCCACACCCGACGAACACCGGGGAGCTGTTTTTT. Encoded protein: CASSPHPTNTGELFF.

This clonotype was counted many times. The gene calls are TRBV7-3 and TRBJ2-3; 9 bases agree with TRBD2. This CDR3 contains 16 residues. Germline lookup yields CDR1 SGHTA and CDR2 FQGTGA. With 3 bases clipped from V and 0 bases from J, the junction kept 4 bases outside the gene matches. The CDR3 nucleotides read TGTGCCAGCAGCTTCGGGCTAGCGGGGAGCACAGATACGCAGTATTTT. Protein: CASSFGLAGSTDTQYF.

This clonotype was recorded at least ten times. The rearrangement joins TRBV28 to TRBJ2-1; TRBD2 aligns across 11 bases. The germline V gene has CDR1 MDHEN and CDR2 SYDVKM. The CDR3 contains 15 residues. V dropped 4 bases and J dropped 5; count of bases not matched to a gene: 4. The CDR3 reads CASSSTSGTHNEQFF. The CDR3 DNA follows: TGTGCCAGCAGTTCGACTAGCGGGACCCACAATGAGCAGTTCTTC.

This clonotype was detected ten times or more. The CDR3 is CSVEESQGDEQFF. CDR3 DNA: TGCAGCGTTGAAGAGTCACAGGGCGATGAGCAGTTCTTC. The chain links TRBV29-1 to TRBJ2-1, with D perhaps matching TRBD1 (6 bases). Trimming took off 0 bases at V and 8 bases at J, with 11 bases between the two ends. The germline V gene encodes CDR1 SQVTM and CDR2 ANQGSEA. The CDR3 covers 13 residues.

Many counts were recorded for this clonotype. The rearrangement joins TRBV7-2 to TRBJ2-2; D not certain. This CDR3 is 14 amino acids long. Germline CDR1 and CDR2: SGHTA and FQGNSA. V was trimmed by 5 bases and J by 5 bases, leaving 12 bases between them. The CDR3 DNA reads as TGTGCCAGCAGCCTCCTCCCCTCTACCGGGGAGCTGTTTTTT. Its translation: CASSLLPSTGELFF.

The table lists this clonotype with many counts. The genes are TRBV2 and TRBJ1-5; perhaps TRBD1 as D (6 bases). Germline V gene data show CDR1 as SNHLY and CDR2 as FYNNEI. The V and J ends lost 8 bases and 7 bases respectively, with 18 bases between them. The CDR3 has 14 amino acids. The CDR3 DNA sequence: TGTGCCAGCTTGCCTTACAGGGTAGAGCAGCCCCAGCATTTT. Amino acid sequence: CASLPYRVEQPQHF.

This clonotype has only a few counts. Here the CDR3 DNA reads TGTGCCAGCACCAAAGGCAGACAGAAGAACACTGAAGCTTTCTTT. It encodes CASTKGRQKNTEAFF. The chain is built from TRBV6-5 and TRBJ1-1; D is perhaps TRBD1 (5 bases). The CDR3 spans 15 residues. Germline V gene data show CDR1 as MNHEY and CDR2 as SVGAGI. Deletions cut 7 bases from V and 1 base from J, with 16 bases between.

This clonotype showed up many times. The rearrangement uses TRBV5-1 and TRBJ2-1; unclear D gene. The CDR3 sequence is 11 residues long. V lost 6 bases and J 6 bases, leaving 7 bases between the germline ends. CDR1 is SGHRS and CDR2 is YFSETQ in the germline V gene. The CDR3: CASTNTNEQFF. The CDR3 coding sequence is TGCGCCAGCACCAACACCAATGAGCAGTTCTTC. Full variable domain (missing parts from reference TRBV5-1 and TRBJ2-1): KAGVTQTPRYLIKTRGQQVTLSCSPISGHRSVSWYQQTPGQGLQFLFEYFSETQRNKGNFPGRFSGRQFSNSRSEMNVSTLELGDSALYLCASTNTNEQFFGPGTRLTVL.

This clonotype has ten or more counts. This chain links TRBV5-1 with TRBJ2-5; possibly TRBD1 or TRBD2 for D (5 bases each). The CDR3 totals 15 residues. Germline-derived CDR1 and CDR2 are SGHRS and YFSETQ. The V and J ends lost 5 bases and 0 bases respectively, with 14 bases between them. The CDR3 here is CASRGPNWDQETQYF. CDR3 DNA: TGCGCCAGCAGGGGACCTAATTGGGACCAAGAGACCCAGTACTTC.

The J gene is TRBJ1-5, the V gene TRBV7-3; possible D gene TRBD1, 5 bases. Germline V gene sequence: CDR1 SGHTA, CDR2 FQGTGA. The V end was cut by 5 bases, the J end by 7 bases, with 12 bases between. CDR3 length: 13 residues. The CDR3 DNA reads TGTGCCAGCAGCCCCCCGGGGGAACAGCCCCAGCATTTT. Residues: CASSPPGEQPQHF.

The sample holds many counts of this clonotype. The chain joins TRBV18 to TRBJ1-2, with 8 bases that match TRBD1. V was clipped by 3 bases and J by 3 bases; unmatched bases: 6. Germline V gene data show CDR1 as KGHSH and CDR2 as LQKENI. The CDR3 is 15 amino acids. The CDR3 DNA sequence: TGTGCCAGCTCACCGTCAGGGGGCGCGGACTATGGCTACACCTTC. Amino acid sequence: CASSPSGGADYGYTF.

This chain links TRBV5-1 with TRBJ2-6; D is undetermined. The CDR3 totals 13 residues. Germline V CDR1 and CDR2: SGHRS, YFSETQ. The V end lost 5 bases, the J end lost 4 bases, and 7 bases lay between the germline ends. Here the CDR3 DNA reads TGCGCCAGCAGATCGGACGGGGCCAACGTCCTGACTTTC. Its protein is CASRSDGANVLTF.

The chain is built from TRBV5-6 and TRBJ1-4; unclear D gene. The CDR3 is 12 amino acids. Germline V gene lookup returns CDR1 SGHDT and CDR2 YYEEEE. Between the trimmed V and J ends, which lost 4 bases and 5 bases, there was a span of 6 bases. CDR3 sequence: CASSPGNEKLFF. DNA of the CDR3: TGTGCCAGCAGCCCGGGGAATGAAAAACTGTTTTTT.

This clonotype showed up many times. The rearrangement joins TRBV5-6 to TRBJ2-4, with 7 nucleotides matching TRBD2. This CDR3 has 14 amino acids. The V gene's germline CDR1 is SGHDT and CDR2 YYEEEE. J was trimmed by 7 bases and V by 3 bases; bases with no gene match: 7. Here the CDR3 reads CASSSFTTSNIQYF. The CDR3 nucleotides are TGTGCCAGCAGCTCGTTTACGACTAGCAACATTCAGTACTTC. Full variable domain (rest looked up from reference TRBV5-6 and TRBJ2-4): DAGVTQSPTHLIKTRGQQVTLRCSPKSGHDTVSWYQQALGQGPQFIFQYYEEEERQRGNFPDRFSGHQFPNYSSELNVNALLLGDSALYLCASSSFTTSNIQYFGAGTRLSVL.

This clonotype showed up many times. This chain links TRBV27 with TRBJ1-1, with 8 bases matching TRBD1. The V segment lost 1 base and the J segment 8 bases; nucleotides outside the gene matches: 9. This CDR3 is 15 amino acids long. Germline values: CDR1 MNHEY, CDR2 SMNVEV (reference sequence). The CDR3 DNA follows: TGTGCCAGCAGTTTATTATCCGGACAGGGAAGGGAAGCTTTCTTT. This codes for CASSLLSGQGREAFF.

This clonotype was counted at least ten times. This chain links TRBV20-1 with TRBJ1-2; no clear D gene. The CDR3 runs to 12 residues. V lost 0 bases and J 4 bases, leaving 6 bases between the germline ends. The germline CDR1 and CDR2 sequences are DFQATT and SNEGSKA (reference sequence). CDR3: CSARDNSYGYTF. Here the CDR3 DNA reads TGCAGTGCTAGAGACAACTCCTATGGCTACACCTTC.

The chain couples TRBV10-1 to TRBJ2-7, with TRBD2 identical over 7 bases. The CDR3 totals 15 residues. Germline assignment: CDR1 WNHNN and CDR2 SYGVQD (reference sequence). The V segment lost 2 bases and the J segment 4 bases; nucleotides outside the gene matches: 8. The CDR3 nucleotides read TGCGCCAGCAGTGAGACGGCCCTAGCGGAATACGAGCAGTACTTC. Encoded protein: CASSETALAEYEQYF.

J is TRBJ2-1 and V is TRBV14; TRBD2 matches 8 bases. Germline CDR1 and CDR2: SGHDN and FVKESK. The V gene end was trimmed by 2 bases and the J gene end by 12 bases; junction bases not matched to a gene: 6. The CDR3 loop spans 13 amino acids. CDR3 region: CASSQSGGRMQFF. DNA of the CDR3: TGTGCCAGCAGCCAAAGCGGCGGGAGGATGCAGTTCTTC. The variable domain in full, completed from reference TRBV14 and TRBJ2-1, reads EAGVTQFPSHSVIEKGQTVTLRCDPISGHDNLYWYRRVMGKEIKFLLHFVKESKQDESGMPNNRFLAERTGGTYSTLKVQPAELEDSGVYFCASSQSGGRMQFFGPGTRLTVL.

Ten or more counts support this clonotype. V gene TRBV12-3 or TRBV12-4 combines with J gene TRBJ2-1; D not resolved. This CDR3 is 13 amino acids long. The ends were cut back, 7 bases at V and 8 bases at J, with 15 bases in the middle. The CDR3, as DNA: TGTGCCAGCACCCTGAACCTCGACCATGAGCAGTTCTTC. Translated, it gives CASTLNLDHEQFF.

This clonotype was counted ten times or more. In DNA, the CDR3 is TGTGCCAGCTCAGGGACAGGGTTGCCTTCAAGGCAGTTCTTC. Its protein is CASSGTGLPSRQFF. This chain links TRBV5-4 with TRBJ2-1, with 9 bases lining up with TRBD1. V lost 7 bases to trimming and J lost 12 bases; unmatched junction nucleotides: 14. Germline CDR1 is SGHNT and CDR2 is YYREEE (reference sequence). There are 14 residues in the CDR3.

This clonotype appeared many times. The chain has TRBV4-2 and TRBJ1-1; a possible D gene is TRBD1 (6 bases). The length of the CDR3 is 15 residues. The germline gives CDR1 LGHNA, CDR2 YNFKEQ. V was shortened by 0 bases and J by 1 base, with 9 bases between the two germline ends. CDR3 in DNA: TGTGCCAGCAGCCAAGAGACCAGGGGGAACACTGAAGCTTTCTTT. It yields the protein CASSQETRGNTEAFF.

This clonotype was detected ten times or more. DNA for the CDR3: TGTGCCAGCTCTCCCACAGGGGCCAGCACTGAAGCTTTCTTT. Translating gives CASSPTGASTEAFF. The J gene is TRBJ1-1, the V gene TRBV18; 7 bases map to TRBD1. Trimming took 6 bases from V and 4 from J; bases not matched to a gene: 8. CDR1 KGHSH and CDR2 LQKENI come from the germline V gene. There are 14 residues in the CDR3.